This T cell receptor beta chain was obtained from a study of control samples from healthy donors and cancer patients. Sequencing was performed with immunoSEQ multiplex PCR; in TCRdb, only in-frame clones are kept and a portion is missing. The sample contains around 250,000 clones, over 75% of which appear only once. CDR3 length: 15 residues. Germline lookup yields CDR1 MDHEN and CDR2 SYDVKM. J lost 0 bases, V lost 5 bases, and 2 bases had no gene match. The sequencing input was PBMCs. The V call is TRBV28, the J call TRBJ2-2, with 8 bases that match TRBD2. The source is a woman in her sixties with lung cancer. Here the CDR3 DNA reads TGTGCCAGCAGTCTTAGCGGGACGAACACCGGGGAGCTGTTTTTT. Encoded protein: CASSLSGTNTGELFF.